Sequencing of this T cell receptor (beta chain) was carried out in a study of blood T cell repertoires in COVID-19. Across the study: COVID-19 samples from acute and convalescent phases originated in the United States, Italy and Spain.

As originally analysed: Reference gene primer amplification yielded estimated nucleated cell counts. The table came from immunoSEQ multiplex PCR; TCRdb's copy has only in-frame clones and leaves some out. That table is the source of V, J and clone size, and D and trimming were worked out from the DNA. The repertoire holds 70,000 or so clones, with approximately 80% as singletons. While infection was still active, Seattle patients were enrolled and then followed longitudinally. The ends lost 0 bases at V and 5 bases at J; junction bases unmatched: 4. CDR1 SGHRS and CDR2 YFSETQ come from the germline V gene. The CDR3 is made up of 15 amino acids.

The clonotype comes from a man aged 50 to 60 with COVID-19, enrolled during active disease. The material sequenced was peripheral blood. The chain has TRBV5-1 and TRBJ2-3; 9 positions match TRBD1. CDR3 sequence: CASSLGQGVIDTQYF. The CDR3 DNA sequence: TGCGCCAGCAGCTTGGGACAGGGGGTCATAGATACGCAGTATTTT. The variable domain in full, with the rest retrieved from reference TRBV5-1 and TRBJ2-3, is KAGVTQTPRYLIKTRGQQVTLSCSPISGHRSVSWYQQTPGQGLQFLFEYFSETQRNKGNFPGRFSGRQFSNSRSEMNVSTLELGDSALYLCASSLGQGVIDTQYFGPGTRLTVL.